These 23 T cell receptor beta chains came from one sample sequenced in a study of Ad26.COV2.S vaccination and SARS-CoV-2 variants. Assay: immunoSEQ multiplex PCR; the TCRdb copy retains only in-frame clones and omits some. The sample includes roughly 700,000 clones, around 89% of them seen just once. Treatment indicated: some 19 received Ad26.COV2.S at low or high dose, single or two shots; about 5 received placebo; per-sample allocation not given. Samples analyzed were those drawn on day 63 after the first vaccine or placebo injection. The sequencing used peripheral blood, collected in a trial of Ad26.COV2.S vaccine versus placebo. The receptors were gathered from a person between 18 and 60 years old who received the Ad26.COV2.S COVID-19 vaccine or a placebo.

The genes are TRBV10-3 and TRBJ1-6; TRBD1 agrees at 10 bases. The CDR3 has 15 residues. V trimming: 8 bases; J trimming: 4 bases; junction bases outside the gene matches: 5. From germline, CDR1 is ENHRY and CDR2 SYGVKD. CDR3 coding DNA: TGTGCCATCCATCCGGGACAGGGGTATAATTCACCCCTCCACTTT. Its translation is CAIHPGQGYNSPLHF.

This clone is a singleton in its sample. The chain carries TRBV6-2 or TRBV6-3 and TRBJ2-7; 7 bases agree with TRBD2. There are 15 residues in the CDR3. Germline V gene data show CDR1 as MNHEY and CDR2 as SVGEGT. V shed 2 bases and J 0 bases; nucleotides not matched to a gene: 4. CDR3 protein: CASSYGRGSSYEQYF. The CDR3 DNA sequence: TGTGCCAGCAGTTACGGGCGGGGGAGCTCCTACGAGCAGTACTTC.

The table lists this clone with a few counts. The chain carries TRBV6-5 and TRBJ1-6; D unresolved. The CDR3 is made up of 14 amino acids. The V end lost 2 bases, the J end lost 0 bases, and 2 bases lay between the germline ends. Germline-derived CDR1 and CDR2 are MNHEY and SVGAGI. The CDR3 loop is CASSYRSYNSPLHF. The CDR3 DNA is TGTGCCAGCAGTTACCGCTCCTATAATTCACCCCTCCACTTT.

On this clone: Additional DNA sequences in this sample encode the identical CDR3. The chain combines TRBV10-3 with TRBJ1-2; TRBD1 matches at 10 bases. The germline CDR1 and CDR2 sequences are ENHRY and SYGVKD. V was pared by 6 bases and J by 6 bases, with 1 base of the junction left unmatched. The CDR3 consists of 12 residues. The CDR3 sequence: CAIRGQGDGYTF. CDR3 in DNA: TGTGCCATCAGAGGACAGGGGGATGGCTACACCTTC.

The rearrangement joins TRBV30 to TRBJ2-2, with D possibly being TRBD2 (7 bases). The ends were cut back, 1 base at V and 7 bases at J, with 13 bases in the middle. Germline assignment: CDR1 GTSNPN and CDR2 SVGIG (reference sequence). The CDR3 covers 14 residues. The DNA for the CDR3 is TGTGCCTGGAGTGAAGGGGGGGCTTTCGGGGAGCTGTTTTTT. Its protein is CAWSEGGAFGELFF.

The rearrangement links TRBV19 to TRBJ1-2; 10 positions match TRBD1. CDR3 length: 13 amino acids. J was trimmed by 6 bases and V by 5 bases; bases with no gene match: 3. Germline V CDR1 and CDR2: LNHDA, SQIVND (reference sequence). CDR3 DNA sequence: TGTGCCAGTAGTGCGACAGGGGGCGATGGCTACACCTTC. It is translated as CASSATGGDGYTF.

This chain uses TRBV19 with TRBJ2-1; TRBD2 agrees at 9 bases. J gave up 7 bases and V 4 bases, and 17 bases lay outside the gene matches. This CDR3 is built from 18 residues. Germline lookup yields CDR1 LNHDA and CDR2 SQIVND (reference sequence). The CDR3, as DNA: TGTGCCAGTAGTACCTACGTTTTGGTAGCGGGAGCGGGGAATGAGCAGTTCTTC. Translating gives CASSTYVLVAGAGNEQFF.

The gene calls are TRBV7-2 and TRBJ2-1, with 9 bases fitting TRBD2. Germline CDR1 and CDR2: SGHTA and FQGNSA. The CDR3 contains 16 residues. The V and J ends lost 5 bases and 4 bases, in that order; junction bases with no gene match: 9. The CDR3 is CASSPPGGGAYNEQFF. The CDR3 nucleotides are TGTGCCAGCAGCCCCCCGGGCGGGGGGGCTTACAATGAGCAGTTCTTC.

This rearrangement joins TRBV6-5 to TRBJ1-2; no clear D gene. The V gene's germline CDR1 is MNHEY and CDR2 SVGAGI. The CDR3 length is 12 residues. Trimming took off 4 bases at V and 4 bases at J, with 7 bases between the two ends. CDR3 coding DNA: TGTGCCAGCAGTTCATCCCCCTATGGCTACACCTTC. Translating it yields CASSSSPYGYTF.

This clone was seen a single time. The J gene is TRBJ2-5, the V gene TRBV27; 7 bases map to TRBD1. The CDR3 consists of 13 residues. Per germline, CDR1 MNHEY and CDR2 SMNVEV (reference sequence). V lost 4 bases and J lost 5; bases outside the gene matches: 4. The CDR3 DNA sequence: TGTGCCAGCAGTTCCGGGACAGAGGAGACCCAGTACTTC. This codes for CASSSGTEETQYF.

This clone appeared a single time. The chain recombines TRBV27 with TRBJ1-4; maybe TRBD1 (5 bases). Germline CDR1 reads MNHEY; CDR2 reads SMNVEV (reference sequence). Trimming removed 6 bases at V and 8 bases at J, with 13 bases between. The CDR3 contains 13 residues. The CDR3 spells CASRRGVMEKLFF. In nucleotides, the CDR3 is TGTGCCAGCAGGCGGGGGGTTATGGAAAAACTGTTTTTT. Filled out from reference TRBV27 and TRBJ1-4, the complete variable domain reads EAQVTQNPRYLITVTGKKLTVTCSQNMNHEYMSWYRQDPGLGLRQIYYSMNVEVTDKGDVPEGYKVSRKEKRNFPLILESPSPNQTSLYFCASRRGVMEKLFFGSGTQLSVL.

V and J are TRBV27 and TRBJ1-2; TRBD1 is a possible D gene (5 bases). Per the germline V gene, CDR1 is MNHEY and CDR2 is SMNVEV (reference sequence). V dropped 5 bases and J dropped 4 bases, with 11 bases sitting between them. The CDR3 spans 13 residues. Here the CDR3 reads CASSQDSLYGYTF. CDR3 DNA sequence: TGTGCCAGCAGTCAAGACAGCCTCTATGGCTACACCTTC.

This clone was seen only a few times. The chain uses TRBV6-2 or TRBV6-3 and TRBJ1-2; 8 bases agree with TRBD1. CDR1 is MNHEY and CDR2 is SVGEGT in the germline V gene. Trimming at V came to 4 bases and at J to 3 bases, leaving 7 bases not matched to a gene. The CDR3 extends over 15 amino acids. The DNA for the CDR3 is TGTGCCAGCAGTTTCCCAGGGGGCGGTGACTATGGCTACACCTTC. As protein: CASSFPGGGDYGYTF.

The chain carries TRBV3-1 (or the pseudogene TRBV3-2) and TRBJ2-5; 9 bases map to TRBD2. V shed 6 bases and J 2 bases; nucleotides not matched to a gene: 7. The CDR3 is 15 residues long. The germline V gene encodes CDR1 LGHDT and CDR2 YNNKEL (reference sequence). Written as DNA, the CDR3 is TGTGCCAGCAGGGAGCGGGGGGCGGGTCAAGAGACCCAGTACTTC. Its protein product is CASRERGAGQETQYF.

This clone showed up just once. The chain has TRBV5-6 and TRBJ1-4; 7 positions agree with TRBD1. Germline values: CDR1 SGHDT, CDR2 YYEEEE. J gave up 3 bases and V 4 bases, and 9 bases lay outside the gene matches. The CDR3 length is 16 residues. CDR3 region: CASSLPQGTANEKLFF. CDR3 DNA sequence: TGTGCCAGCAGCCTCCCCCAAGGGACAGCTAATGAAAAACTGTTTTTT.

The chain employs TRBV12-3 or TRBV12-4 and TRBJ2-1, with D unresolved. Trimming left V 4 bases short and J 9 bases short, with 7 bases between. CDR3 size: 11 residues. CDR3 DNA sequence: TGTGCCAGCAGTTCCCCGCGTGAGCAGTTCTTC. Residues: CASSSPREQFF.

This clone was detected a few times. The V call is TRBV5-1, the J call TRBJ1-5, with no clear D. This CDR3 region has 15 residues. Trimming took off 0 bases at V and 4 bases at J, with 11 bases between the two ends. CDR1 and CDR2 from the germline V gene are SGHRS and YFSETQ. This CDR3 is CASSLGAAENQPQHF. DNA of the CDR3: TGCGCCAGCAGCTTGGGAGCGGCTGAGAATCAGCCCCAGCATTTT.

The rearrangement uses TRBV6-5 and TRBJ2-7, with D unresolved. Germline CDR1 reads MNHEY; CDR2 reads SVGAGI. V lost 6 bases, J lost 2 bases, and 2 bases lay in between. This CDR3 comprises 10 residues. The CDR3 here is CASRAYEQYF. The CDR3 nucleotides are TGTGCCAGCAGGGCCTACGAGCAGTACTTC.

The chain carries TRBV7-6 and TRBJ1-5; D unresolved. This CDR3 contains 14 residues. In germline, CDR1 is SGHVS, CDR2 FNYEAQ. Trimming took 5 bases from V and 7 from J, leaving 15 bases between them. CDR3 in amino acids: CASSSAQAGQPQHF. The CDR3 DNA follows: TGTGCCAGCAGCAGCGCGCAAGCCGGACAGCCCCAGCATTTT.

The rearrangement joins TRBV7-9 to TRBJ2-1, with TRBD2 matching over 7 bases. The V segment lost 8 bases and the J segment 8 bases; nucleotides outside the gene matches: 9. There are 13 residues in the CDR3. CDR1 and CDR2 from the germline V gene are SEHNR and FQNEAQ (reference sequence). CDR3 nucleotide sequence: TGTGCCAGCCCCCTGGGCAGCGGGGATGAGCAGTTCTTC. As protein: CASPLGSGDEQFF.

This clone was counted a few times. The genes are TRBV4-1 and TRBJ2-1; D perhaps matches TRBD2 (5 bases). Germline V gene lookup returns CDR1 MGHRA and CDR2 YSYEKL. With 1 base removed from V and 3 bases from J, the gap between germline ends came to 10 bases. The CDR3 covers 15 residues. The DNA of the CDR3 is TGCGCCAGCAGCCAAGGGTTAGGACTCTACAATGAGCAGTTCTTC. Its translation: CASSQGLGLYNEQFF.

The rearrangement joins TRBV3-1 (or the pseudogene TRBV3-2) to TRBJ2-5; 10 positions agree with TRBD1. Germline lookup yields CDR1 LGHDT and CDR2 YNNKEL (reference sequence). With 8 bases clipped from V and 4 bases from J, the junction kept 4 bases outside the gene matches. The CDR3 is 13 residues long. The CDR3: CASGDRGRETQYF. The DNA for the CDR3 is TGTGCCAGCGGCGACAGGGGGCGAGAGACCCAGTACTTC.

This clone came up a few times. The chain recombines TRBV5-3 with TRBJ2-7, with 9 bases aligning to TRBD1. TRBV5-3 is classed as an ORF, of uncertain function. The CDR3 consists of 14 residues. The J segment lost 5 bases and the V segment lost 3 bases, leaving 6 bases of the junction unmatched. This CDR3 reads CARSWGTGYHEQYF. The CDR3, as DNA: TGTGCCAGAAGCTGGGGGACAGGGTACCACGAGCAGTACTTC.